The 31 T cell receptor beta chains below all came from one sample that was sequenced in a study of spatial heterogeneity in lung cancer. Time point: blood at routine non-recurrence follow-up after resection. Extraction of whole RNA from tumor, nontumor lung or frozen PBMC preceded unsorted sequencing. TCRdb fed the 5' RACE reads into MiXCR, producing one record per CDR3 protein. This table has fewer than 30,000 distinct CDR3 sequences, approximately 5.5% appearing once. Specimen: PBMCs, collected at follow-up. Every receptor here comes from a male donor with early-stage non-small cell lung cancer.

Ten or more counts support this clonotype. This chain uses TRBV4-3 with TRBJ2-1; no firm D call. The CDR3 is 16 residues long. CDR1 is LGHNA and CDR2 is YSLEER in the germline V gene. V lost 4 bases and J 6 bases, leaving 19 bases between the germline ends. The CDR3 region has the DNA TGCGCCAGCAGCCCCCGGGCGCGCCCAAAGGGCAATGAGCAGTTCTTC. Translating gives CASSPRARPKGNEQFF.

This clonotype was detected a few times. The J gene is TRBJ1-1, the V gene TRBV20-1; D is unclear. CDR1 and CDR2 from the germline V gene are DFQATT and SNEGSKA (reference sequence). This CDR3 has 14 amino acids. Trimming stripped 0 bases from V and 0 bases from J, with 8 bases between. CDR3 DNA: TGCAGTGCTAGAGAACTGACGGTGAACACTGAAGCTTTCTTT. Translated: CSARELTVNTEAFF.

As DNA, the CDR3 is TGTGCCAGCAGCACCCAACAGGGGGCTAGAGGCGCTGAAGCTTTCTTT. Amino acids: CASSTQQGARGAEAFF. The V and J genes are TRBV7-3 and TRBJ1-1; 9 bases fit TRBD1. This CDR3 has 16 amino acids. Germline CDR1 reads SGHTA; CDR2 reads FQGTGA. After removal of 5 bases from V and 6 bases from J, the junction contained 13 bases not matched to a gene. The full variable domain, its missing parts supplied by reference TRBV7-3 and TRBJ1-1, is GAGVSQTPSNKVTEKGKYVELRCDPISGHTALYWYRQSLGQGPEFLIYFQGTGAADDSGLPNDRFFAVRPEGSVSTLKIQRTERGDSAVYLCASSTQQGARGAEAFFGQGTRLTVV.

Ten or more counts support this clonotype. The rearrangement joins TRBV9 to TRBJ2-1; 12 bases are a match to TRBD1. V was clipped by 4 bases and J by 9 bases; unmatched bases: 8. CDR3 length: 15 amino acids. Per germline, CDR1 SGDLS and CDR2 YYNGEE. The CDR3 loop is CASSFTGTGGFEQFF. The CDR3 DNA is TGTGCCAGCAGCTTCACCGGGACAGGGGGCTTTGAGCAGTTCTTC.

There are many counts of this clonotype. The chain has TRBV4-2 and TRBJ2-7, with D tentatively TRBD1 or TRBD2 (7 bases each). The CDR3 is 16 residues long. Germline loops: CDR1 LGHNA, CDR2 YNFKEQ. The germline V and J ends were trimmed by 3 bases and 5 bases, with 20 bases remaining between them. CDR3 nucleotide sequence: TGTGCCAGCAGCCAGTATTTCACAGGGAGGGGGCACGAGCAGTACTTC. Residues: CASSQYFTGRGHEQYF.

The table lists this clonotype with many counts. The V call is TRBV18, the J call TRBJ1-3; possible D gene TRBD1, 5 bases. The CDR3 is made up of 16 amino acids. Germline V CDR1 and CDR2: KGHSH, LQKENI. Trimming pared 3 bases from V and 4 bases from J, leaving 16 bases between. CDR3 DNA sequence: TGTGCCAGCTCACCGAAGAGGGAACAGGCGGGAAACACCATATATTTT. Encoded protein: CASSPKREQAGNTIYF.

This clonotype was recorded many times. The chain joins TRBV30 to TRBJ1-1, with D possibly being TRBD1 (6 bases). The germline gives CDR1 GTSNPN, CDR2 SVGIG (reference sequence). This CDR3 is built from 12 residues. Trimming shortened V by 4 bases and J by 5 bases, and 11 bases separated the two germline ends. CDR3 region: CAWNRDVTEAFF. CDR3 coding DNA: TGTGCCTGGAACAGGGATGTAACTGAAGCTTTCTTT.

This clonotype was counted many times. This chain uses TRBV27 with TRBJ2-4; 9 bases align to TRBD1. CDR1 is MNHEY, CDR2 SMNVEV, per germline (reference sequence). The V segment lost 6 bases and the J segment 2 bases; nucleotides outside the gene matches: 11. CDR3 size: 17 residues. DNA of the CDR3: TGTGCCAGCAGACCCACAGGGGGCTTAGGAACCAAAAACATTCAGTACTTC. Amino acids: CASRPTGGLGTKNIQYF.

This clonotype was detected many times. This chain joins TRBV7-9 and TRBJ2-3; D ambiguous. Germline V gives CDR1 SEHNR, CDR2 FQNEAQ (reference sequence). Trimming pared 2 bases from V and 5 bases from J, leaving 5 bases between. This CDR3 comprises 12 residues. CDR3 coding DNA: TGTGCCAGCAGCTTACTGGGAGATACGCAGTATTTT. Amino acid sequence: CASSLLGDTQYF.

There are a few counts of this clonotype. The rearrangement uses TRBV6-2 or TRBV6-3 and TRBJ2-3; 11 bases are shared with TRBD2. Germline CDR1 is MNHEY and CDR2 is SVGEGT. The CDR3 has 16 residues. Losses at the gene ends were 6 bases for V and 7 bases for J; bases not matched to a gene: 12. CDR3 sequence reads: CASSLSTSGRRNTQYF. The CDR3 DNA is TGTGCCAGCAGCCTTAGCACTAGCGGGAGACGGAATACGCAGTATTTT.

This clonotype was counted only a few times. This chain connects TRBV4-3 to TRBJ1-5; D remains ambiguous. This CDR3 spans 15 amino acids. Germline V gene sequence: CDR1 LGHNA, CDR2 YSLEER. The V end lost 0 bases, the J end lost 6 bases, and 12 bases lay between the germline ends. The CDR3 loop is CASSQDTTLGQPQHF. The CDR3 DNA sequence: TGCGCCAGCAGCCAAGACACTACCCTGGGTCAGCCCCAGCATTTT.

This clonotype was seen ten or more times. The chain is built from TRBV5-1 and TRBJ2-3; D is unclear. The CDR3 consists of 14 residues. Trimming took off 0 bases at V and 0 bases at J, with 5 bases between the two ends. Germline V gene lookup returns CDR1 SGHRS and CDR2 YFSETQ. CDR3: CASSLATSTDTQYF. CDR3 nucleotide sequence: TGCGCCAGCAGCTTGGCGACTAGCACAGATACGCAGTATTTT. The full variable domain, completed using reference TRBV5-1 and TRBJ2-3, is KAGVTQTPRYLIKTRGQQVTLSCSPISGHRSVSWYQQTPGQGLQFLFEYFSETQRNKGNFPGRFSGRQFSNSRSEMNVSTLELGDSALYLCASSLATSTDTQYFGPGTRLTVL.

A few counts support this clonotype. V and J are TRBV6-1 and TRBJ2-4; 10 nucleotides match TRBD2. The V segment lost 0 bases and the J segment 0 bases; nucleotides outside the gene matches: 5. CDR1 and CDR2 from the germline V gene are MNHNS and SASEGT. This CDR3 has 18 amino acids. The CDR3 here is CASSEATSGTVAKNIQYF. CDR3 DNA sequence: TGTGCCAGCAGTGAAGCAACTAGCGGGACCGTAGCCAAAAACATTCAGTACTTC.

This clonotype has a handful of counts. The V call is TRBV6-6, the J call TRBJ1-2; D may be TRBD1 (5 bases). Germline CDR1 reads MNHNY; CDR2 reads SVGAGI (reference sequence). V lost 0 bases and J 8 bases, leaving 16 bases between the germline ends. The CDR3 spans 15 residues. Written as DNA, the CDR3 is TGTGCCAGCAGTTACTCGTTCATGGAAGGGGAAGGCTACACCTTC. It translates to CASSYSFMEGEGYTF.

This rearrangement joins TRBV29-1 to TRBJ2-2; 9 bases align to TRBD1. Germline lookup yields CDR1 SQVTM and CDR2 ANQGSEA. The junction had 6 bases not matched to a gene; V was cut back by 6 bases and J by 4 bases. CDR3 length equals 14 residues. The CDR3 DNA reads TGCAGCGTCCGGGGACAGGGCGGCACCGGGGAGCTGTTTTTT. It translates to CSVRGQGGTGELFF.

This clonotype was detected many times. The chain employs TRBV28 and TRBJ2-7; D possibly corresponds to TRBD2 (6 bases). V gave up 5 bases and J gave up 6 bases, with 20 bases separating them. CDR1 and CDR2 (germline): MDHEN, SYDVKM. This CDR3 is built from 15 residues. The CDR3 region has the DNA TGTGCCAGCAGTGTTAGCGGCTTAGGGATTTCCGAGCAGTACGTC. Protein sequence: CASSVSGLGISEQYV.

The sample holds many counts of this clonotype. J is TRBJ2-6 and V is TRBV20-1; unclear D gene. Germline assignment: CDR1 DFQATT and CDR2 SNEGSKA (reference sequence). Trimming took off 0 bases at V and 4 bases at J, with 10 bases between the two ends. The CDR3 spans 15 residues. CDR3 DNA: TGCAGTGCTAGAGATTCCGCTTCGGGGGCCAACGTCCTGACTTTC. It specifies CSARDSASGANVLTF.

This clonotype was observed at least ten times. This chain connects TRBV7-9 to TRBJ1-1; D ambiguous. The CDR3 is 14 amino acids. The V gene's germline CDR1 is SEHNR and CDR2 FQNEAQ (reference sequence). Trimming cost V 1 base and J 7 bases, with 13 bases left between them. CDR3 DNA: TGTGCCAGCAGCTTAGTGGGGTCAGGCGATGAAGCTTTCTTT. Amino acids: CASSLVGSGDEAFF.

The V call is TRBV20-1, the J call TRBJ1-6; 7 nucleotides line up with TRBD1. The V gene's germline CDR1 is DFQATT and CDR2 SNEGSKA (reference sequence). The V segment lost 5 bases and the J segment 8 bases; nucleotides outside the gene matches: 9. CDR3 length equals 14 residues. The DNA of the CDR3 is TGCAGTGCTCCCTCCCGCAGGGGGGATTCACCCCTCCACTTT. Amino acids: CSAPSRRGDSPLHF.

This clonotype came up many times. The chain employs TRBV7-2 and TRBJ1-1; D is unclear. V was cut by 1 base and J by 6 bases, with 12 bases left in between. CDR3 length equals 14 residues. The V gene's germline CDR1 is SGHTA and CDR2 FQGNSA. CDR3 nucleotide sequence: TGTGCCAGCAGCTTAGGGCCGGGTTACGCTGAAGCTTTCTTT. Translation gives CASSLGPGYAEAFF. Full variable domain (remainder filled in from reference TRBV7-2 and TRBJ1-1): GAGVSQSPSNKVTEKGKDVELRCDPISGHTALYWYRQSLGQGLEFLIYFQGNSAPDKSGLPSDRFSAERTGGSVSTLTIQRTQQEDSAVYLCASSLGPGYAEAFFGQGTRLTVV.

This clonotype was recorded many times. This rearrangement joins TRBV28 to TRBJ1-5, with D unclear. The V end was cut by 6 bases, the J end by 2 bases, with 11 bases between. Per the germline V gene, CDR1 is MDHEN and CDR2 is SYDVKM. The CDR3 is 14 residues long. CDR3 DNA sequence: TGTGCCAGCAGGTCTTTCGCGGGCAATCAGCCCCAGCATTTT. Translating gives CASRSFAGNQPQHF.

This clonotype was counted many times. J is TRBJ2-4 and V is TRBV4-3; D is unclear. The CDR3 spans 14 residues. Germline V lookup: CDR1 LGHNA, CDR2 YSLEER. V gave up 1 base and J gave up 9 bases, with 13 bases separating them. The CDR3 region has the DNA TGCGCCAGCAGCCAAGTAGGCTTAAATAGCATTCAGTACTTC. Translated, it gives CASSQVGLNSIQYF.

This clonotype was counted only a few times. The rearrangement links TRBV10-3 to TRBJ2-1, with 9 bases identical to TRBD2. Germline CDR1 is ENHRY and CDR2 is SYGVKD. V lost 4 bases and J lost 1; bases outside the gene matches: 2. This CDR3 comprises 15 residues. This CDR3 is CAISGSGSSYNEQFF. DNA of the CDR3: TGTGCCATCAGTGGTAGCGGGAGTTCCTACAATGAGCAGTTCTTC.

This clonotype was seen a handful of times. The chain couples TRBV12-3 or TRBV12-4 to TRBJ2-1; no definite D call. Trimming took 8 bases from V and 8 from J, leaving 16 bases between them. The CDR3 sequence is 13 residues long. CDR3 in amino acids: CASANTEVYEQFF. The CDR3 DNA follows: TGTGCCAGCGCTAATACTGAAGTCTATGAGCAGTTCTTC.

Concerning this clonotype itself: One end of the junction is discordant with germline, which a read error may explain. The genes are TRBV6-5 and TRBJ1-5; D is ambiguous. The CDR3 is made up of 13 amino acids. Per the germline V gene, CDR1 is MNHEY and CDR2 is SVGAGI. The CDR3 region has the DNA TGTACCAGCAGAGCGAATAGCAATCAGCCCCAGCATTTT. Translation: CTSRANSNQPQHF.

This clonotype showed up many times. The chain has TRBV12-3 or TRBV12-4 and TRBJ1-5; D is undetermined. CDR3 length: 13 amino acids. Trimming took 2 bases from V and 7 from J, leaving 9 bases between them. The CDR3 nucleotides read TGTGCCAGCAGTTTAAGTGTGGGGCAGCCCCAGCATTTT. Its translation: CASSLSVGQPQHF.

Notes on this clonotype: A read error may account for a junction end that differs from germline. The CDR3 loop is CASSRPTDPQGTAEAFF. The CDR3 coding sequence is TGTGCTAGCAGCCGTCCGACGGACCCCCAAGGGACCGCTGAAGCTTTCTTT. This chain connects TRBV7-7 to TRBJ1-1; TRBD1 is a possible D gene (5 bases). This CDR3 is built from 17 residues. CDR1 is SSHAT and CDR2 is FNYEAQ in the germline V gene (reference sequence).

This clonotype appeared many times. This sequence joins TRBV19 and TRBJ1-5; no firm D call. Per germline, CDR1 LNHDA and CDR2 SQIVND (reference sequence). The CDR3 spans 15 residues. V lost 5 bases and J 3 bases, leaving 14 bases between the germline ends. This CDR3 reads CASSSRPGANQPQHF. As DNA, the CDR3 is TGTGCCAGTAGTTCCCGGCCAGGAGCCAATCAGCCCCAGCATTTT. The complete variable domain, with remaining parts taken from reference TRBV19 and TRBJ1-5, reads DGGITQSPKYLFRKEGQNVTLSCEQNLNHDAMYWYRQDPGQGLRLIYYSQIVNDFQKGDIAEGYSVSREKKESFPLTVTSAQKNPTAFYLCASSSRPGANQPQHFGDGTRLSIL.

This clonotype was seen repeatedly, ten times or more. The V and J genes are TRBV3-1 and TRBJ1-5; no definite D call. CDR1 is LGHDT and CDR2 is YNNKEL in the germline V gene (reference sequence). The V and J ends lost 3 bases and 1 base respectively, with 4 bases between them. The CDR3 extends over 13 amino acids. The CDR3 DNA follows: TGTGCCAGCAGCCATGGGAGCAATCAGCCCCAGCATTTT. Amino acids: CASSHGSNQPQHF.

This clonotype showed up just a few times. The gene calls are TRBV7-3 and TRBJ1-6; D gene ambiguous. Trimming cost V 5 bases and J 0 bases, with 26 bases left between them. Germline lookup yields CDR1 SGHTA and CDR2 FQGTGA. There are 21 residues in the CDR3. The CDR3 protein is CASSKLDGAKPPFSYNSPLHF. The CDR3 DNA reads as TGTGCCAGCAGCAAACTGGACGGAGCAAAGCCTCCCTTCTCCTATAATTCACCCCTCCACTTT.

This clonotype was detected many times. V is TRBV9 and J is TRBJ1-1, with a weak D call TRBD1 (6 bases). The CDR3 runs 14 residues. Trimming pared 3 bases from V and 0 bases from J, leaving 9 bases between. Germline loops: CDR1 SGDLS, CDR2 YYNGEE. The CDR3 region is CASSAGQMNTEAFF. In DNA, the CDR3 is TGTGCCAGCAGCGCCGGACAGATGAACACTGAAGCTTTCTTT.